The next 27 T cell receptor beta chains were all read from a single sample in a study of shared clonotypes between healthy human individuals. The table came from immunoSEQ multiplex PCR; TCRdb's copy has only in-frame clones and leaves some out. This sample has roughly 500,000 clones, with around 73% found just once. What was sequenced was PBMCs. Source of these receptors: a woman in her forties in good health. Some clones in this sample may be carry-over from other donors' samples.

Here the CDR3 DNA reads TGTGCCAGCAGCCGAACCGGGACAGGGATTAAGAATGAGCAGTTCTTC. Translation: CASSRTGTGIKNEQFF. The chain uses TRBV7-9 and TRBJ2-1, with 9 bases lining up with TRBD1. The V and J ends lost 5 bases and 7 bases, in that order; junction bases with no gene match: 12. This CDR3 is built from 16 residues. Germline lookup yields CDR1 SEHNR and CDR2 FQNEAQ (reference sequence).

Concerning this clone itself: Since a much larger clone is just one base distant, this may be a read error. This rearrangement joins TRBV2 to TRBJ2-7; D uncertain. From germline, CDR1 is SNHLY and CDR2 FYNNEI. The CDR3 runs 8 residues. Trimming stripped 6 bases from V and 7 bases from J, with 1 base between. CDR3 DNA sequence: TGTGCCAGCAGGGAGCAGTACTTC. This gives the protein CASREQYF.

The chain is built from TRBV5-6 and TRBJ2-2; perhaps D is TRBD1 or TRBD2 (5 bases each). Germline values: CDR1 SGHDT, CDR2 YYEEEE. Deletions cut 1 base from V and 4 bases from J, with 14 bases between. The CDR3 is 16 residues long. The CDR3 coding sequence is TGTGCCAGCAGCTTGTCTCGTCGGGGCGTCACCGGGGAGCTGTTTTTT. Its protein product is CASSLSRRGVTGELFF.

This clone was detected only once. The chain carries TRBV10-3 and TRBJ1-1, with D tentatively TRBD1 (5 bases). Germline lookup yields CDR1 ENHRY and CDR2 SYGVKD. Trimming took 4 bases from V and 3 from J, leaving 12 bases between them. The CDR3 consists of 14 residues. The CDR3 spells CAISAERGYTEAFF. Here the CDR3 DNA reads TGTGCCATCAGTGCGGAAAGGGGATACACTGAAGCTTTCTTT.

The chain uses TRBV2 and TRBJ2-7; either TRBD1 or TRBD2 may supply D (5 bases each). V was clipped by 4 bases and J by 4 bases, with 14 bases between them. The CDR3 length is 14 residues. The germline CDR1 and CDR2 sequences are SNHLY and FYNNEI. The CDR3 is CASSGSRDPYEQYF. CDR3 in DNA: TGTGCCAGCAGTGGGTCCAGGGACCCTTACGAGCAGTACTTC.

The rearrangement uses TRBV7-2 and TRBJ1-4, with 9 bases that match TRBD1. Unmatched junction bases numbered 6, after V lost 6 bases and J lost 7 bases. CDR3 length: 14 amino acids. Germline-derived CDR1 and CDR2 are SGHTA and FQGNSA. The CDR3, as DNA: TGTGCCAGCAGTCAGGACAGGGGTTTTGAAAAACTGTTTTTT. It translates to CASSQDRGFEKLFF.

V usage is TRBV7-6 and J usage is TRBJ1-1; D not resolved. The CDR3 runs to 16 residues. The germline V gene encodes CDR1 SGHVS and CDR2 FNYEAQ. Trimming took 1 base from V and 1 from J, leaving 13 bases between them. Here the CDR3 reads CASSLGYRRENTEAFF. CDR3 nucleotide sequence: TGTGCCAGCAGCTTAGGATATAGGCGGGAGAACACTGAAGCTTTCTTT.

V and J are TRBV6-1 and TRBJ2-5; TRBD2 is a possible D gene (6 bases). Germline V lookup: CDR1 MNHNS, CDR2 SASEGT. V was shortened by 7 bases and J by 2 bases, with 11 bases between the two germline ends. The CDR3 has 13 amino acids. CDR3 sequence reads: CASTFGRQETQYF. The CDR3 DNA follows: TGTGCCAGCACGTTCGGGAGACAAGAGACCCAGTACTTC.

The chain is built from TRBV7-2 and TRBJ2-1; 7 positions agree with TRBD2. With 6 bases clipped from V and 4 bases from J, the junction kept 6 bases outside the gene matches. Germline V lookup: CDR1 SGHTA, CDR2 FQGNSA. The CDR3 sequence is 14 residues long. The CDR3 DNA is TGTGCCAGCAGTGGGAGACTAGCTTACAATGAGCAGTTCTTC. It codes for CASSGRLAYNEQFF.

This rearrangement joins TRBV30 to TRBJ2-1; no clear D. CDR1 and CDR2 (germline): GTSNPN, SVGIG (reference sequence). Trimming took off 2 bases at V and 3 bases at J, with 5 bases between the two ends. The CDR3 has 12 amino acids. In DNA, the CDR3 is TGTGCCTGGAGTAAGAACTACAATGAGCAGTTCTTC. Translating it yields CAWSKNYNEQFF.

The CDR3 DNA reads TGTGCCAGCAGTGAAGAGCGCCCTTCGTATACTGAAGCTTTCTTT. This encodes CASSEERPSYTEAFF. The V and J genes are TRBV6-1 and TRBJ1-1, with D unresolved. Between the trimmed V and J ends, which lost 1 base and 5 bases, there was a span of 14 bases. This CDR3 comprises 15 residues. Germline V gene lookup returns CDR1 MNHNS and CDR2 SASEGT.

V gene TRBV27 combines with J gene TRBJ2-2; D call uncertain. The CDR3 extends over 15 amino acids. Germline loops: CDR1 MNHEY, CDR2 SMNVEV (reference sequence). Trimming shortened V by 3 bases and J by 2 bases, and 10 bases separated the two germline ends. Written as DNA, the CDR3 is TGTGCCAGCAGTTTGGACGGCACCAACACCGGGGAGCTGTTTTTT. As protein: CASSLDGTNTGELFF.

This chain links TRBV30 with TRBJ1-5; maybe TRBD1 (5 bases). The CDR3 has 15 residues. Trimming removed 1 base from V and 1 base from J, with 11 bases in between. Per germline, CDR1 GTSNPN and CDR2 SVGIG (reference sequence). The CDR3 DNA sequence: TGTGCCTGGAGTGAGAGGAGGGGAAGCAATCAGCCCCAGCATTTT. It encodes CAWSERRGSNQPQHF. Complete variable domain (other parts from reference TRBV30 and TRBJ1-5): SQTIHQWPATLVQPVGSPLSLECTVEGTSNPNLYWYRQAAGRGLQLLFYSVGIGQISSEVPQNLSASRPQDRQFILSSKKLLLSDSGFYLCAWSERRGSNQPQHFGDGTRLSIL.

V is TRBV10-2 and J is TRBJ2-3, with no clear D. Looked up from germline, CDR1 is WSHSY and CDR2 is SAAADI. V was shortened by 0 bases and J by 0 bases, with 10 bases between the two germline ends. The length of the CDR3 is 16 residues. The CDR3 sequence is CASSESEASSTDTQYF. CDR3 sequence (DNA): TGCGCCAGCAGTGAGTCGGAAGCCTCTAGCACAGATACGCAGTATTTT.

This clone was seen repeatedly, ten times or more. The chain joins TRBV30 to TRBJ1-4; D ambiguous. The CDR3 is made up of 10 amino acids. With 5 bases removed from V and 5 bases from J, the gap between germline ends came to 3 bases. Germline V gene sequence: CDR1 GTSNPN, CDR2 SVGIG (reference sequence). The CDR3 region is CAWGNEKLFF. The CDR3 nucleotides read TGTGCCTGGGGAAATGAAAAACTGTTTTTT.

For the CDR3, the DNA is TGTGCCAGCAGCCAAGAAGCTCCGGCCGGGGAGCTGTTTTTT. Its translation: CASSQEAPAGELFF. V usage is TRBV4-2 and J usage is TRBJ2-2; D remains ambiguous. CDR1 is LGHNA and CDR2 is YNFKEQ in the germline V gene. V dropped 0 bases and J dropped 6 bases, with 8 bases sitting between them. This CDR3 comprises 14 residues.

V is TRBV27 and J is TRBJ1-1, with TRBD1 identical over 9 bases. The ends lost 1 base at V and 8 bases at J; junction bases unmatched: 2. This CDR3 comprises 13 residues. Germline V lookup: CDR1 MNHEY, CDR2 SMNVEV (reference sequence). DNA for the CDR3: TGTGCCAGCAGTTTATTGGGGACAGGGGAAGCTTTCTTT. This sequence encodes CASSLLGTGEAFF.

In its sample, this clone was seen a few times. This chain connects TRBV2 to TRBJ2-1; 13 bases are a match to TRBD2. The CDR3 is made up of 15 amino acids. Germline trimming cut 7 bases from V and 8 bases from J; bases unmatched to any gene: 8. The V gene's germline CDR1 is SNHLY and CDR2 FYNNEI. The CDR3 is CASTRTSGSPDEQFF. The CDR3, as DNA: TGTGCCAGCACCAGGACTAGCGGGAGTCCGGATGAGCAGTTCTTC.

This chain joins TRBV10-3 and TRBJ2-7, with D possibly TRBD1 on 6 matching bases. The CDR3 runs to 14 residues. V lost 2 bases and J lost 2, with 10 bases in between. CDR1 and CDR2 from the germline V gene are ENHRY and SYGVKD. This CDR3 reads CAISEVQGPYEQYF. In DNA, the CDR3 is TGTGCCATCAGTGAGGTCCAGGGGCCCTACGAGCAGTACTTC.

The chain is built from TRBV5-1 and TRBJ1-5; D not resolved. The germline V and J ends were trimmed by 0 bases and 6 bases, with 7 bases remaining between them. The CDR3 length is 13 residues. Germline V gene data show CDR1 as SGHRS and CDR2 as YFSETQ. The CDR3 sequence is CASSLDQGQPQHF. The CDR3 region has the DNA TGCGCCAGCAGCTTGGACCAAGGTCAGCCCCAGCATTTT. Variable domain in full (rest from reference TRBV5-1 and TRBJ1-5): KAGVTQTPRYLIKTRGQQVTLSCSPISGHRSVSWYQQTPGQGLQFLFEYFSETQRNKGNFPGRFSGRQFSNSRSEMNVSTLELGDSALYLCASSLDQGQPQHFGDGTRLSIL.

This clone was seen many times. The chain recombines TRBV9 with TRBJ2-5, with 8 nucleotides matching TRBD1. Trimming took 4 bases from V and 5 from J; bases not matched to a gene: 13. Germline CDR1 is SGDLS and CDR2 is YYNGEE. CDR3 length equals 16 residues. CDR3 residues: CASSPAQGDGQETQYF. Here the CDR3 DNA reads TGTGCCAGCAGCCCCGCACAGGGGGATGGTCAGGAGACCCAGTACTTC. The full variable domain, rest sourced from reference TRBV9 and TRBJ2-5, is DSGVTQTPKHLITATGQRVTLRCSPRSGDLSVYWYQQSLDQGLQFLIQYYNGEERAKGNILERFSAQQFPDLHSELNLSSLELGDSALYFCASSPAQGDGQETQYFGPGTRLLVL.

Only one count was recorded for this clone. The CDR3 sequence is CASGRDRGFSDTIYF. The CDR3 bases are TGTGCCAGTGGCCGGGACAGGGGATTCTCGGACACCATATATTTT. This chain links TRBV19 with TRBJ1-3; 10 positions agree with TRBD1. This CDR3 has 15 residues. CDR1 and CDR2 (germline): LNHDA, SQIVND (reference sequence). The junction had 12 bases not matched to a gene; V was cut back by 8 bases and J by 8 bases.

The rearrangement links TRBV6-4 to TRBJ1-1; D not resolved. The ends were cut back, 7 bases at V and 5 bases at J, with 11 bases in the middle. The germline V gene has CDR1 MRHNA and CDR2 SNTAGT. This CDR3 spans 12 amino acids. DNA of the CDR3: TGTGCCAGCACCTCAACCGGGACTGAAGCTTTCTTT. Its protein is CASTSTGTEAFF.

The chain joins TRBV11-2 to TRBJ1-1; a possible D gene is TRBD1 (6 bases). This CDR3 has 14 amino acids. CDR1 and CDR2 from the germline V gene are SGHAT and FQNNGV. Trimming shortened V by 1 base and J by 1 base, and 7 bases separated the two germline ends. The CDR3 DNA sequence: TGTGCCAGCAGCTTAGCCAGGGGGAACACTGAAGCTTTCTTT. Encoded protein: CASSLARGNTEAFF.

The rearrangement joins TRBV5-1 to TRBJ2-5, with 9 bases fitting TRBD1. Judging by the DNA end, TRBJ2-7 fits better; the J call may be wrong. Germline V gives CDR1 SGHRS, CDR2 YFSETQ. CDR3 length: 15 amino acids. The CDR3 loop reads CASSPTGTGPNEQYF. The CDR3 DNA reads as TGCGCCAGCAGCCCGACCGGGACAGGGCCCAACGAGCAGTACTTC.

The genes are TRBV19 and TRBJ2-1, with D perhaps matching TRBD2 (6 bases). The V end was cut by 8 bases, the J end by 7 bases, with 18 bases between. Germline V gene data show CDR1 as LNHDA and CDR2 as SQIVND (reference sequence). This CDR3 is built from 14 residues. CDR3 residues: CASGERGRTNEQFF. Here the CDR3 DNA reads TGTGCCAGTGGCGAGAGAGGGAGGACGAATGAGCAGTTCTTC.

The chain couples TRBV25-1 to TRBJ2-2; D perhaps matches TRBD2 (6 bases). This CDR3 region has 14 residues. The germline V gene has CDR1 MGHDK and CDR2 SYGVNS. Trimming removed 5 bases at V and 3 bases at J, with 10 bases between. CDR3: CASSLWGDTGELFF. The CDR3 DNA reads TGTGCCAGCAGTCTATGGGGGGACACCGGGGAGCTGTTTTTT.